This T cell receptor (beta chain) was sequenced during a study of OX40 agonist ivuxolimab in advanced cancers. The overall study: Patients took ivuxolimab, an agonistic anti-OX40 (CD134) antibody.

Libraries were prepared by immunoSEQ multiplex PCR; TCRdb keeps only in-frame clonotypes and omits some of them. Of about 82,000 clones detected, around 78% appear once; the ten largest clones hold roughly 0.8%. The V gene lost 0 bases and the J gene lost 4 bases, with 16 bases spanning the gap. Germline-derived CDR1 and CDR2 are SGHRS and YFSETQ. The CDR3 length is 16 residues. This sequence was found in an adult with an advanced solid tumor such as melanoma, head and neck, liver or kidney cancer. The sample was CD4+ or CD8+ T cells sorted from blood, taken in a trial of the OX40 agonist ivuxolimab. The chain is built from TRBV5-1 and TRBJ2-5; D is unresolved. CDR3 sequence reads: CASSLGQDRRAETQYF. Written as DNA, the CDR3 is TGCGCCAGCAGCTTGGGCCAAGACCGACGGGCAGAGACCCAGTACTTC. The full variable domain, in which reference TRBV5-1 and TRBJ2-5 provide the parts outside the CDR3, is KAGVTQTPRYLIKTRGQQVTLSCSPISGHRSVSWYQQTPGQGLQFLFEYFSETQRNKGNFPGRFSGRQFSNSRSEMNVSTLELGDSALYLCASSLGQDRRAETQYFGPGTRLLVL.